This TCR beta chain is drawn from a study of blood T cell repertoires in COVID-19. Germline V gene sequence: CDR1 LNHDA, CDR2 SQIVND (reference sequence). With 3 bases clipped from V and 4 bases from J, the junction kept 8 bases outside the gene matches. The CDR3 consists of 17 residues. This clone occurred once. The method was immunoSEQ multiplex PCR; TCRdb's version includes in-frame clones alone and lacks a portion of them. The sample holds under 350,000 clones, around 90% seen once. This clonotype was obtained from a woman in her 30s with COVID-19, enrolled during active disease. Specimen: peripheral blood. The V call is TRBV19, the J call TRBJ2-5; the match to TRBD2 covers 13 bases. The CDR3 loop is CASSIGLAGAVGETQYF. CDR3 coding DNA: TGTGCCAGTAGTATCGGACTAGCGGGAGCAGTAGGAGAGACCCAGTACTTC.